Detailed here is one TCR beta chain. Original handling: Researchers report that nucleated cell counts were estimated from reference gene primer amplification. Here immunoSEQ multiplex PCR was the method, and the copy in TCRdb shows in-frame clones only, minus some. The DNA gave D and trimming, while V, J and clone size come from that table. The repertoire holds around 170,000 clones, around 88% seen once, with roughly 4% in the top ten. The data were taken from a study of blood T cell repertoires in COVID-19. Study as a whole: The United States, Italy and Spain provided the acute and convalescent COVID-19 samples. The cDNA or gDNA used as material had been derived from T cells, B-cell-depleted T cells, or PBMCs.

Input material: peripheral blood. This clonotype was sampled from a woman aged 25 to 39 with acute or convalescent COVID-19.

The CDR3 coding sequence is TGTGCCAGCAAGGGCCAGCGGGAGGGCATCGGAAATGAGCAGTTCTTC. Encoded protein: CASKGQREGIGNEQFF. The V gene is TRBV2, the J gene TRBJ2-1; 10 nucleotides agree with TRBD2. The CDR3 is 16 amino acids. Germline V gene sequence: CDR1 SNHLY, CDR2 FYNNEI. Trimming at V came to 7 bases and at J to 7 bases, leaving 13 bases not matched to a gene.